The 32 T cell receptor beta chains presented below share a single source sample, sequenced in a study of Ad26.COV2.S vaccination and SARS-CoV-2 variants (dated by TCRdb to the early 2020s). The library was produced with the immunoSEQ multiplex PCR assay. TCRdb mirrors the immuneACCESS table, restricted to in-frame sequences. Some clones are absent from its copies; in checked studies, under half trace to an unresolved V gene, and the reason for the others is unknown. The sample table contains roughly 700,000 clones; only one count was recorded for roughly 90% of them. Together, the top ten hold approximately 1.5% of the sample. Reading the label with the study, this specimen's treatment or condition is: some 19 received Ad26.COV2.S at low or high dose, single or two shots; a few received placebo; per-sample allocation not given. For vaccine and placebo recipients, the sequenced repertoires came from samples collected on day 63 after the first injection.

Sequenced here: peripheral blood, sampled in a trial of Ad26.COV2.S vaccine versus placebo. The receptors derive from a person between 18 and 65 years old who received the Ad26.COV2.S COVID-19 vaccine or a placebo.

The chain couples TRBV10-3 to TRBJ1-6, with D perhaps TRBD1 (5 bases). Between the trimmed V and J ends, which lost 6 bases and 10 bases, there was a span of 19 bases. Germline values: CDR1 ENHRY, CDR2 SYGVKD. The CDR3 contains 15 residues. The CDR3 here is CAISLTGTVGSPLHF. The CDR3 region has the DNA TGTGCCATCAGCCTTACGGGGACGGTTGGGTCACCCCTCCACTTT.

The genes are TRBV6-7 and TRBJ2-7; D gene ambiguous. TRBV6-7 is classed as an ORF, of uncertain function. The CDR3 is 15 residues long. V was pared by 5 bases and J by 0 bases, with 14 bases between. In DNA form, the CDR3 reads TGTGCCAGCAGTAGGACGGATTCGAGCTCCTACGAGCAGTACTTC. Translating it yields CASSRTDSSSYEQYF.

J is TRBJ2-3 and V is TRBV7-8, with no clear D. The CDR3 length is 15 residues. The germline gives CDR1 SGHVS, CDR2 FQNEAQ. Between the trimmed V and J ends, which lost 1 base and 4 bases, there was a span of 12 bases. The CDR3 nucleotides are TGTGCCAGCAGCTTAGTTGGCCAAGCCCCAGATACGCAGTATTTT. Amino acid sequence: CASSLVGQAPDTQYF.

The chain links TRBV14 to TRBJ1-1; D may be TRBD1 (5 bases). Germline loops: CDR1 SGHDN, CDR2 FVKESK. CDR3 length: 14 residues. The germline V and J ends were trimmed by 4 bases and 4 bases, with 13 bases remaining between them. In DNA form, the CDR3 reads TGTGCCAGCAGCCCTCTGACAGCTGCCACTGAAGCTTTCTTT. This encodes CASSPLTAATEAFF.

The chain employs TRBV6-8 and TRBJ2-1, with TRBD1 identical over 7 bases. This CDR3 is 17 amino acids long. Germline loops: CDR1 MNHGY, CDR2 SAAAGT. Trimming at V came to 2 bases and at J to 4 bases, leaving 11 bases not matched to a gene. In DNA, the CDR3 is TGTGCCAGCAGTTACCGCTACCGGGACAGTCGATACAATGAGCAGTTCTTC. Amino acid sequence: CASSYRYRDSRYNEQFF.

The chain has TRBV10-2 and TRBJ2-2; D is ambiguous. CDR3 length: 13 residues. The V gene's germline CDR1 is WSHSY and CDR2 SAAADI. The V gene lost 2 bases and the J gene lost 4 bases, with 5 bases spanning the gap. The CDR3 nucleotides read TGCGCCAGCAGTGAGCAAAGCACCGGGGAGCTGTTTTTT. This sequence encodes CASSEQSTGELFF.

The chain couples TRBV19 to TRBJ2-7, with a possible D match to TRBD1 (6 bases). The CDR3 is made up of 14 amino acids. Trimming stripped 7 bases from V and 0 bases from J, with 13 bases between. The germline V gene has CDR1 LNHDA and CDR2 SQIVND (reference sequence). The CDR3 DNA reads as TGTGCCAGTAAAGGGACACAGAGCTCCTACGAGCAGTACTTC. Amino acid sequence: CASKGTQSSYEQYF.

The rearrangement links TRBV19 to TRBJ1-6; D not certain. This CDR3 spans 14 amino acids. Germline CDR1 reads LNHDA; CDR2 reads SQIVND (reference sequence). Trimming pared 5 bases from V and 7 bases from J, leaving 12 bases between. As DNA, the CDR3 is TGTGCCAGTAGTTGGTCAGGTGCCAATTCACCCCTCCACTTT. Translating it yields CASSWSGANSPLHF.

The chain uses TRBV27 and TRBJ1-2; TRBD1 matches 12 bases. The germline V gene has CDR1 MNHEY and CDR2 SMNVEV (reference sequence). Trimming removed 5 bases from V and 0 bases from J; junction bases left unmatched: 13. The CDR3 runs 19 residues. The CDR3 DNA reads TGTGCCAGCAGTCTCTCATCCGGGACAGGGGGCAACTCTAACTATGGCTACACCTTC. Translated: CASSLSSGTGGNSNYGYTF.

This clone appeared a single time. V usage is TRBV5-4 and J usage is TRBJ2-3, with a weak D call TRBD2 (5 bases). V was clipped by 3 bases and J by 5 bases, with 13 bases between them. Germline V gives CDR1 SGHNT, CDR2 YYREEE (reference sequence). The CDR3 totals 14 residues. As DNA, the CDR3 is TGTGCCAGCAGCTCCCACCGGGGTCTAGATACGCAGTATTTT. Residues: CASSSHRGLDTQYF.

The chain uses TRBV11-2 and TRBJ1-6, with TRBD1 as a possible D gene (5 bases). V was cut by 6 bases and J by 12 bases, with 18 bases left in between. The CDR3 spans 14 residues. Germline CDR1 reads SGHAT; CDR2 reads FQNNGV. CDR3 sequence: CASSRGDQNVPLHF. The CDR3 nucleotides read TGTGCCAGCAGTAGAGGGGACCAAAATGTACCCCTCCACTTT. The full variable domain, its missing parts supplied by reference TRBV11-2 and TRBJ1-6, is EAGVAQSPRYKIIEKRQSVAFWCNPISGHATLYWYQQILGQGPKLLIQFQNNGVVDDSQLPKDRFSAERLKGVDSTLKIQPAKLEDSAVYLCASSRGDQNVPLHFGNGTRLTVT.

This clone appeared once. This rearrangement joins TRBV29-1 to TRBJ2-7, with no clear D. The CDR3 totals 13 residues. Trimming shortened V by 5 bases and J by 0 bases, and 11 bases separated the two germline ends. Germline values: CDR1 SQVTM, CDR2 ANQGSEA. CDR3 coding DNA: TGCAGCGTTCGGACCGAGCTCTCCTACGAGCAGTACTTC. Residues: CSVRTELSYEQYF.

The J gene is TRBJ2-3, the V gene TRBV10-2; 7 bases match TRBD2. Germline CDR1 is WSHSY and CDR2 is SAAADI. There are 14 residues in the CDR3. Trimming took 10 bases from V and 3 from J; bases not matched to a gene: 10. This CDR3 is CATGAAGVTDTQYF. The CDR3 nucleotides read TGCGCCACCGGGGCTGCGGGAGTGACAGATACGCAGTATTTT.

This chain uses TRBV4-3 with TRBJ2-4; D might be TRBD1 (5 bases). Trimming pared 4 bases from V and 2 bases from J, leaving 9 bases between. The germline V gene encodes CDR1 LGHNA and CDR2 YSLEER. This CDR3 comprises 14 residues. The CDR3 sequence is CASSPRQSKNIQYF. The DNA for the CDR3 is TGCGCCAGCAGCCCTCGACAGTCCAAAAACATTCAGTACTTC.

The chain carries TRBV29-1 and TRBJ2-7; 7 bases are a match to TRBD2. Germline CDR1 reads SQVTM; CDR2 reads ANQGSEA. Losses at the gene ends were 3 bases for V and 3 bases for J; bases not matched to a gene: 8. CDR3 size: 14 residues. Here the CDR3 reads CSVDPSPGGYEQYF. The CDR3, as DNA: TGCAGCGTTGATCCCTCCCCGGGGGGCTACGAGCAGTACTTC.

This clone showed up just a few times. At the DNA level, this CDR3 is encoded by other sequences in the same sample as well. The rearrangement links TRBV6-5 to TRBJ2-7; no reliable D call. This CDR3 spans 13 amino acids. The V end was cut by 4 bases, the J end by 3 bases, with 10 bases between. Germline V CDR1 and CDR2: MNHEY, SVGAGI. The CDR3 coding sequence is TGTGCCAGCAGTTCCGGACGTAACTACGAGCAGTACTTC. This sequence encodes CASSSGRNYEQYF.

This chain links TRBV5-5 with TRBJ2-7; the D call may be TRBD1 or TRBD2 (5 bases each). The CDR3 runs 14 residues. Per germline, CDR1 SGHKS and CDR2 YYEKEE (reference sequence). V dropped 3 bases and J dropped 6 bases, with 16 bases sitting between them. CDR3 in DNA: TGTGCCAGCAGCTCCGGGACCCCCCTAAGCGAGCAGTACTTC. Its protein is CASSSGTPLSEQYF.

The V gene is TRBV30, the J gene TRBJ1-2; D gene ambiguous. Looked up from germline, CDR1 is GTSNPN and CDR2 is SVGIG (reference sequence). The CDR3 has 10 residues. V was shortened by 6 bases and J by 1 base, with 3 bases between the two germline ends. The CDR3 reads CACHNYGYTF. CDR3 coding DNA: TGTGCCTGTCATAACTATGGCTACACCTTC.

In this sample, this clone turned up once. The chain employs TRBV6-2 or TRBV6-3 and TRBJ2-7; maybe TRBD1 (5 bases). Germline V gives CDR1 MNHEY, CDR2 SVGEGT. Trimming removed 4 bases at V and 1 base at J, with 5 bases between. The CDR3 length is 12 residues. As DNA, the CDR3 is TGTGCCAGCAGTTCAGGGTCCTACGAGCAGTACTTC. Its protein product is CASSSGSYEQYF.

This chain connects TRBV3-1 (or the pseudogene TRBV3-2) to TRBJ1-5, with 11 bases identical to TRBD1. This CDR3 comprises 14 residues. Germline trimming cut 6 bases from V and 6 bases from J; bases unmatched to any gene: 4. Germline loops: CDR1 LGHDT, CDR2 YNNKEL (reference sequence). CDR3 nucleotides: TGTGCCAGCAGGGGACAGGGGGTAGGTCAGCCCCAGCATTTT. Protein product: CASRGQGVGQPQHF.

The chain combines TRBV7-2 with TRBJ1-6, with D possibly matching TRBD1 (6 bases). The V and J ends lost 3 bases and 7 bases respectively, with 10 bases between them. Germline CDR1 SGHTA, CDR2 FQGNSA. The CDR3 is 14 amino acids. The CDR3 here is CASSFRDNNSPLHF. Written as DNA, the CDR3 is TGTGCCAGCAGCTTCCGGGACAACAATTCACCCCTCCACTTT.

This sequence joins TRBV30 and TRBJ1-3, with a tentative D call TRBD1 (5 bases). Trimming removed 7 bases from V and 0 bases from J, with 13 bases in between. From germline, CDR1 is GTSNPN and CDR2 SVGIG (reference sequence). The CDR3 loop spans 14 amino acids. In DNA form, the CDR3 reads TGTGCCTTTCGTGACAGAATCTCTGGAAACACCATATATTTT. It translates to CAFRDRISGNTIYF.

The V and J genes are TRBV5-1 and TRBJ1-1; 7 nucleotides match TRBD1. The CDR3 covers 15 residues. Germline lookup yields CDR1 SGHRS and CDR2 YFSETQ. J lost 0 bases, V lost 4 bases, and 6 bases had no gene match. The CDR3 sequence is CASSRGQAMNTEAFF. Here the CDR3 DNA reads TGCGCCAGCAGCCGAGGACAGGCGATGAACACTGAAGCTTTCTTT.

V is TRBV9 and J is TRBJ2-5; possible D gene TRBD1, 6 bases. Germline lookup yields CDR1 SGDLS and CDR2 YYNGEE. This CDR3 region has 16 residues. The V end was cut by 4 bases, the J end by 1 base, with 17 bases between. The CDR3 region is CASSPGVGGAQETQYF. The CDR3 DNA sequence: TGTGCCAGCAGCCCCGGGGTAGGGGGAGCCCAAGAGACCCAGTACTTC.

The rearrangement links TRBV24-1 to TRBJ2-5; D is unresolved. Germline CDR1 is KGHDR and CDR2 is SFDVKD. Trimming took off 2 bases at V and 5 bases at J, with 5 bases between the two ends. The CDR3 totals 12 residues. CDR3 sequence: CATSDSWETQYF. In DNA form, the CDR3 reads TGTGCCACCAGTGATTCCTGGGAGACCCAGTACTTC.

This chain joins TRBV7-6 and TRBJ1-1; no clear D gene. The germline V gene has CDR1 SGHVS and CDR2 FNYEAQ. The CDR3 is 13 residues long. V lost 5 bases to trimming and J lost 2 bases, with 9 bases between them. The CDR3 DNA sequence: TGTGCCAGCAGCCCACAGCTTAACACTGAAGCTTTCTTT. This encodes CASSPQLNTEAFF. The full variable domain, its missing parts supplied by reference TRBV7-6 and TRBJ1-1, is GAGVSQSPRYKVTKRGQDVALRCDPISGHVSLYWYRQALGQGPEFLTYFNYEAQQDKSGLPNDRFSAERPEGSISTLTIQRTEQRDSAMYRCASSPQLNTEAFFGQGTRLTVV.

This clone was seen only once. The chain joins TRBV6-5 to TRBJ2-7, with 8 bases that match TRBD1. Trimming cost V 9 bases and J 0 bases; bases outside gene matches: 10. The CDR3 is made up of 15 amino acids. Germline V gene data show CDR1 as MNHEY and CDR2 as SVGAGI. The DNA of the CDR3 is TGTGCCAGTGAGAAAGACAGGGGAGGCTCCTACGAGCAGTACTTC. Protein product: CASEKDRGGSYEQYF.

The CDR3 loop is CASSFGGNPYEQYF. The CDR3 DNA reads as TGTGCCAGCAGTTTCGGGGGGAACCCGTACGAGCAGTACTTC. The chain employs TRBV27 and TRBJ2-7; 7 positions agree with TRBD2. The CDR3 is 14 residues long. V trimming: 3 bases; J trimming: 4 bases; junction bases outside the gene matches: 6. CDR1 is MNHEY, CDR2 SMNVEV, per germline (reference sequence).

This chain joins TRBV30 and TRBJ1-2; the D gene is possibly TRBD1 (5 bases). V was shortened by 7 bases and J by 2 bases, with 14 bases between the two germline ends. Germline CDR1 reads GTSNPN; CDR2 reads SVGIG (reference sequence). The CDR3 covers 13 residues. CDR3 DNA sequence: TGTGCCTACGGGGACGGCAGGAACTATGGCTACACCTTC. This codes for CAYGDGRNYGYTF.

The V and J genes are TRBV6-5 and TRBJ1-5; 7 bases fit TRBD1. V trimming: 0 bases; J trimming: 12 bases; junction bases outside the gene matches: 5. CDR1 is MNHEY, CDR2 SVGAGI, per germline. The CDR3 extends over 13 amino acids. The CDR3 region has the DNA TGTGCCAGCAGTTACTCGGTACAGGGGTTCCAGCATTTT. Protein product: CASSYSVQGFQHF.

The chain is built from TRBV5-4 and TRBJ2-1; no firm D call. Germline assignment: CDR1 SGHNT and CDR2 YYREEE (reference sequence). The CDR3 extends over 15 amino acids. V was cut by 0 bases and J by 4 bases, with 11 bases left in between. CDR3 coding DNA: TGTGCCAGCAGCTTGGAATTAGCACCTTACAATGAGCAGTTCTTC. This gives the protein CASSLELAPYNEQFF.

This chain links TRBV7-9 with TRBJ2-5; D call uncertain. The CDR3 sequence is 15 residues long. V was cut by 0 bases and J by 0 bases, with 8 bases left in between. Per the germline V gene, CDR1 is SEHNR and CDR2 is FQNEAQ (reference sequence). CDR3 loop: CASSLAPGYQETQYF. The CDR3 coding sequence is TGTGCCAGCAGCTTAGCGCCAGGCTACCAAGAGACCCAGTACTTC.